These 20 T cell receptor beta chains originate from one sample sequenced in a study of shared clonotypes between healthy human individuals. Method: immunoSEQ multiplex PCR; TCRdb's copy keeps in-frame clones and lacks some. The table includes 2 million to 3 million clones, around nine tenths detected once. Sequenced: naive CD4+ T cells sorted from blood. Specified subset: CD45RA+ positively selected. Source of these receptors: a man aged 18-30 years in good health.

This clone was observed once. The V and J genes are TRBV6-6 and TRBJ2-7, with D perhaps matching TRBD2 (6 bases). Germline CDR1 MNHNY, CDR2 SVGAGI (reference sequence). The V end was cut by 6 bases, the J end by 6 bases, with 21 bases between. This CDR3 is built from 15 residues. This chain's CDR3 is CASSLISQTTSEQYF. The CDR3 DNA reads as TGTGCCAGCAGCCTCATTAGCCAGACGACTAGCGAGCAGTACTTC.

This CDR3 is CASSAELGNTEAFF. The CDR3 coding sequence is TGTGCCAGCAGCGCGGAGTTGGGGAACACTGAAGCTTTCTTT. This sequence joins TRBV9 and TRBJ1-1; the D is unclear. Trimming stripped 3 bases from V and 1 base from J, with 10 bases between. This CDR3 has 14 residues. Germline V CDR1 and CDR2: SGDLS, YYNGEE.

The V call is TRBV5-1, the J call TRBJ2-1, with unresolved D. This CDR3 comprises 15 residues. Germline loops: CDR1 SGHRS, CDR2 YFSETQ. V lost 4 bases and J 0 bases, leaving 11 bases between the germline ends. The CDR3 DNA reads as TGCGCCAGCAGCGGAACACTTAGCTCCTACAATGAGCAGTTCTTC. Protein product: CASSGTLSSYNEQFF.

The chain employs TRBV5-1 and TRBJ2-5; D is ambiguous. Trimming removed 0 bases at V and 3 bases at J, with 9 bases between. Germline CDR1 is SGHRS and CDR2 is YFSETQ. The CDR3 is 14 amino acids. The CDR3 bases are TGCGCCAGCAGCTTGGCTGGGGTGAAAGAGACCCAGTACTTC. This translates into CASSLAGVKETQYF.

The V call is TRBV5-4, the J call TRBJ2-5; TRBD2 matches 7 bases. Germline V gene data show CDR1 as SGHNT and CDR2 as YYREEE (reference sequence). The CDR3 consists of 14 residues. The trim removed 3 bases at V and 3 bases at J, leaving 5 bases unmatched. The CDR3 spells CASSSAGREETQYF. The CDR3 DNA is TGTGCCAGCAGCTCCGCTGGGAGGGAAGAGACCCAGTACTTC.

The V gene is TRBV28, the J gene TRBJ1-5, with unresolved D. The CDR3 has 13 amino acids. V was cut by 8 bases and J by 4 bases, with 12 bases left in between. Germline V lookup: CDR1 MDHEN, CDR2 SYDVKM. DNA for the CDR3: TGTGCCAGCGGCCTTTGGGGTAATCAGCCCCAGCATTTT. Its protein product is CASGLWGNQPQHF.

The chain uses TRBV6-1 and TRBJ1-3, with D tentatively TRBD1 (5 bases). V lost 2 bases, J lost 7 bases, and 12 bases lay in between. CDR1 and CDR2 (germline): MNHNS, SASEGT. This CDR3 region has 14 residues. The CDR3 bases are TGTGCCAGCAGTGAATCGCAGGGTATCAACACCATATATTTT. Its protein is CASSESQGINTIYF.

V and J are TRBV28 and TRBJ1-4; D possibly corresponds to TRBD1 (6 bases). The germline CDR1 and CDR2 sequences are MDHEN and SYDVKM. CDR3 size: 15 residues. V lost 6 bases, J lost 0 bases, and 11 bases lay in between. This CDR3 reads CASSSPGATNEKLFF. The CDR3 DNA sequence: TGTGCCAGCAGCTCTCCAGGGGCAACTAATGAAAAACTGTTTTTT.

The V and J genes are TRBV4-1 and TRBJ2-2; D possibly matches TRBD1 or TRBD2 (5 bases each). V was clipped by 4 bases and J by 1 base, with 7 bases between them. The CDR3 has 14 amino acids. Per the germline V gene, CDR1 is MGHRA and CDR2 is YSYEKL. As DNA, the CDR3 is TGCGCCAGCAGCCGGGACGGGAACACCGGGGAGCTGTTTTTT. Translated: CASSRDGNTGELFF.

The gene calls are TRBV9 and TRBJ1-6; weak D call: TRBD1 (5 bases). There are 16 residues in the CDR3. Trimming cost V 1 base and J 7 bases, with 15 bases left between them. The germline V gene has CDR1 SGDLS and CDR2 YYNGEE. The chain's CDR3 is CASSVSLWGENSPLHF. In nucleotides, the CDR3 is TGTGCCAGCAGCGTAAGCCTGTGGGGGGAGAATTCACCCCTCCACTTT.

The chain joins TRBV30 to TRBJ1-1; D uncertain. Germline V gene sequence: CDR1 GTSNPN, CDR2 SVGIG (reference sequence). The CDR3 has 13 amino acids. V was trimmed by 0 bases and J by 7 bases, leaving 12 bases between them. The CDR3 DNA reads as TGTGCCTGGAGTGTACGCGAAGGGAGTGAAGCTTTCTTT. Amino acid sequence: CAWSVREGSEAFF. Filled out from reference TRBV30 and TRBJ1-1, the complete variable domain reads SQTIHQWPATLVQPVGSPLSLECTVEGTSNPNLYWYRQAAGRGLQLLFYSVGIGQISSEVPQNLSASRPQDRQFILSSKKLLLSDSGFYLCAWSVREGSEAFFGQGTRLTVV.

CDR3 sequence: CASGPGLAGTQETQYF. In nucleotides, the CDR3 is TGTGCTAGTGGCCCCGGACTAGCGGGAACCCAAGAGACCCAGTACTTC. The chain is built from TRBV12-5 and TRBJ2-5, with TRBD2 identical over 12 bases. Germline V gene lookup returns CDR1 LGHNT and CDR2 FRNRAP. The CDR3 contains 16 residues. V lost 6 bases and J lost 1; bases outside the gene matches: 6.

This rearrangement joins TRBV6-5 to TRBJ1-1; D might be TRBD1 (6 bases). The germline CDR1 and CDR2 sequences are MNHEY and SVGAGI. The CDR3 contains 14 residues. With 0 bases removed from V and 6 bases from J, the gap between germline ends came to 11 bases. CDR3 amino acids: CASSYSGRGPEAFF. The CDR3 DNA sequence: TGTGCCAGCAGTTACTCAGGCAGGGGTCCTGAAGCTTTCTTT.

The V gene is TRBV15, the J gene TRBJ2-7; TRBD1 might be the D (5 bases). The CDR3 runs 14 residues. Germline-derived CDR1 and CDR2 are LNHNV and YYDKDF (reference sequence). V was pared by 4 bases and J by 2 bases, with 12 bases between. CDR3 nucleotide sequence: TGTGCCACCAGCACCAGGGTGGCCCCCTACGAGCAGTACTTC. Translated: CATSTRVAPYEQYF.

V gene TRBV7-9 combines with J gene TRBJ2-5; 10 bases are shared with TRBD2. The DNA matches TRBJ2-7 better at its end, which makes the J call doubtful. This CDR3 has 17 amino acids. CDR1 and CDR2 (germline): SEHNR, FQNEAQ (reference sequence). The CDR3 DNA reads TGTGCCAGCAGCAACCCCCTCCGGACTAGCGGTTCCTACGAGCAGTACTTC. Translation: CASSNPLRTSGSYEQYF.

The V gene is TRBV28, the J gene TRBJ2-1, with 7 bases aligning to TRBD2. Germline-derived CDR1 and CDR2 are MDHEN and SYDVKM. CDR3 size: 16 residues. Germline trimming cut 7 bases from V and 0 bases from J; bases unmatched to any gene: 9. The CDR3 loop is CASKPGGSHSYNEQFF. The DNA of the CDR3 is TGTGCCAGCAAACCGGGGGGATCTCACTCCTACAATGAGCAGTTCTTC.

CDR3 sequence reads: CASSLGSSEKLFF. The CDR3 DNA is TGTGCCAGTAGTCTAGGCTCTAGTGAAAAACTGTTTTTT. The chain is built from TRBV19 and TRBJ1-4; D unclear. This CDR3 region has 13 residues. V lost 5 bases to trimming and J lost 7 bases, with 11 bases between them. Germline assignment: CDR1 LNHDA and CDR2 SQIVND (reference sequence).

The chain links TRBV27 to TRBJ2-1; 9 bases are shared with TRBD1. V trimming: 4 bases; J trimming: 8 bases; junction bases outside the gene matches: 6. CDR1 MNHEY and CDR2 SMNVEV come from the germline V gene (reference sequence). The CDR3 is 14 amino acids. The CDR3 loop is CASSSRDRDYEQFF. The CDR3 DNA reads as TGTGCCAGCAGTTCCCGGGACAGGGACTATGAGCAGTTCTTC.

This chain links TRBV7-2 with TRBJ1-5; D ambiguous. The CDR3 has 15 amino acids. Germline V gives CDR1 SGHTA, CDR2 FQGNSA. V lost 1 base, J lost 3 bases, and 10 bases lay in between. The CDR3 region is CASSLGQTNNQPQHF. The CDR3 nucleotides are TGTGCCAGCAGCTTAGGGCAGACCAACAATCAGCCCCAGCATTTT. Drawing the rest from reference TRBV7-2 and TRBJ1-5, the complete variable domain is GAGVSQSPSNKVTEKGKDVELRCDPISGHTALYWYRQSLGQGLEFLIYFQGNSAPDKSGLPSDRFSAERTGGSVSTLTIQRTQQEDSAVYLCASSLGQTNNQPQHFGDGTRLSIL.

The CDR3 sequence is CAISVTAVSYEQYF. Here the CDR3 DNA reads TGTGCCATCAGTGTTACAGCTGTCTCCTACGAGCAGTACTTC. The chain uses TRBV10-3 and TRBJ2-7; the D is unclear. Germline-derived CDR1 and CDR2 are ENHRY and SYGVKD. Trimming cost V 4 bases and J 0 bases, with 10 bases left between them. This CDR3 is built from 14 residues.